One sample yielded the 30 T cell receptor beta chains listed below, sequenced in a study of OX40 agonist ivuxolimab in advanced cancers. TCRdb keeps only in-frame clones here, not all; method: immunoSEQ multiplex PCR. The sample holds 20,000 to 25,000 clones, around 85% seen once. Sequencing used CD4+ or CD8+ T cells sorted from blood, obtained in a trial of the OX40 agonist ivuxolimab. All receptors come from an adult with an advanced solid tumor such as melanoma, head and neck, liver or kidney cancer.

Of note for this clone: A read error may account for a junction end that differs from germline. The V gene is TRBV7-9, the J gene TRBJ2-2; D could derive from TRBD1 or TRBD2 (5 bases each). The CDR3 is 10 amino acids. Looked up from germline, CDR1 is SEHNR and CDR2 is FQNEAQ (reference sequence). CDR3 region: CASSSDGTDF. In DNA, the CDR3 is TGTGCCAGCAGCTCGGACGGGACCGACTTT.

The chain has TRBV5-4 and TRBJ2-7; D is unclear. Trimming cost V 1 base and J 3 bases, with 11 bases left between them. The CDR3 is 14 residues long. CDR1 SGHNT and CDR2 YYREEE come from the germline V gene (reference sequence). CDR3: CASSLMGSLYEQYF. DNA of the CDR3: TGTGCCAGCAGCTTGATGGGCAGTCTCTACGAGCAGTACTTC.

The chain employs TRBV9 and TRBJ1-2; D perhaps matches TRBD1 (5 bases). CDR1 and CDR2 (germline): SGDLS, YYNGEE. Trimming removed 5 bases from V and 7 bases from J, with 15 bases in between. This CDR3 region has 13 residues. The CDR3 loop reads CASRPQGAGGYTF. DNA of the CDR3: TGTGCCAGCAGGCCCCAGGGCGCGGGTGGCTACACCTTC.

The V call is TRBV15, the J call TRBJ1-2, with a weak D call TRBD1 (5 bases). This CDR3 has 12 amino acids. Germline V gene data show CDR1 as LNHNV and CDR2 as YYDKDF (reference sequence). Between the trimmed V and J ends, which lost 8 bases and 6 bases, there was a span of 13 bases. The CDR3 loop reads CATSPGGNGYTF. The CDR3, as DNA: TGTGCCACCTCGCCGGGGGGAAATGGCTACACCTTC.

This clone has more than one count but fewer than ten. The CDR3 coding sequence is TGTGCCAGCAGCTTGGGACTAGCGGTATCCGAGCAGTACTTC. It encodes CASSLGLAVSEQYF. This chain uses TRBV5-6 with TRBJ2-7, with TRBD2 identical over 9 bases. Unmatched junction bases numbered 4, after V lost 0 bases and J lost 6 bases. Per the germline V gene, CDR1 is SGHDT and CDR2 is YYEEEE. The CDR3 runs 14 residues.

The CDR3, as DNA: TGTGCCAGCAATCAGGGGGGACACCGGACGAACACCGGGGAGCTGTTTTTT. Amino acids: CASNQGGHRTNTGELFF. V usage is TRBV2 and J usage is TRBJ2-2; maybe TRBD1 (7 bases). Trimming removed 7 bases from V and 0 bases from J, with 18 bases in between. The germline V gene has CDR1 SNHLY and CDR2 FYNNEI. The CDR3 length is 17 residues.

This clone was seen only a few times. V and J are TRBV19 and TRBJ1-2, with 9 bases aligning to TRBD1. Germline CDR1 is LNHDA and CDR2 is SQIVND (reference sequence). J lost 14 bases, V lost 1 base, and 8 bases had no gene match. CDR3 length: 13 residues. The chain's CDR3 is CASSIVPQGARTF. CDR3 nucleotide sequence: TGTGCCAGTAGTATAGTACCACAGGGGGCGCGGACCTTC. Combining the CDR3 with reference TRBV19 and TRBJ1-2 gives the whole variable domain DGGITQSPKYLFRKEGQNVTLSCEQNLNHDAMYWYRQDPGQGLRLIYYSQIVNDFQKGDIAEGYSVSREKKESFPLTVTSAQKNPTAFYLCASSIVPQGARTFGSGTRLTVV.

This clone was seen more than once but under ten times. This rearrangement joins TRBV27 to TRBJ1-4; D remains ambiguous. Germline CDR1 reads MNHEY; CDR2 reads SMNVEV (reference sequence). The CDR3 loop spans 13 amino acids. V was trimmed by 5 bases and J by 7 bases, leaving 11 bases between them. The CDR3: CASSPGWSEKLFF. The CDR3 nucleotides read TGTGCCAGCAGTCCGGGGTGGAGTGAAAAACTGTTTTTT.

The chain couples TRBV10-3 to TRBJ2-5; 8 bases fit TRBD2. Germline CDR1 reads ENHRY; CDR2 reads SYGVKD. V lost 6 bases to trimming and J lost 3 bases; unmatched junction nucleotides: 9. This CDR3 comprises 15 residues. The CDR3 spells CAISGSGTREETQYF. The CDR3 DNA follows: TGTGCCATCAGCGGCTCCGGGACTAGGGAAGAGACCCAGTACTTC.

The chain combines TRBV11-1 with TRBJ2-5, with 11 nucleotides matching TRBD2. The ends lost 5 bases at V and 2 bases at J; junction bases unmatched: 7. Germline lookup yields CDR1 SGHAT and CDR2 FQDESV (reference sequence). The CDR3 spans 16 residues. In DNA form, the CDR3 reads TGTGCCAGCAGCCCGGCTAGCGGGGGGCCACAAGAGACCCAGTACTTC. This codes for CASSPASGGPQETQYF.

This clone was seen only a few times. This chain uses TRBV7-9 with TRBJ1-1; a possible D gene is TRBD1 (5 bases). Per germline, CDR1 SEHNR and CDR2 FQNEAQ (reference sequence). With 8 bases removed from V and 0 bases from J, the gap between germline ends came to 16 bases. The CDR3 loop spans 15 amino acids. The CDR3 here is CASRSEQVMNTEAFF. In DNA form, the CDR3 reads TGTGCCAGCCGCTCAGAACAGGTGATGAACACTGAAGCTTTCTTT.

The genes are TRBV10-3 and TRBJ1-1; tentative D call: TRBD1 (5 bases). CDR1 and CDR2 from the germline V gene are ENHRY and SYGVKD. The V gene lost 5 bases and the J gene lost 0 bases, with 13 bases spanning the gap. The CDR3 runs to 15 residues. CDR3 sequence: CAISTMRGMNTEAFF. The DNA of the CDR3 is TGTGCCATCAGTACAATGAGGGGAATGAACACTGAAGCTTTCTTT.

V usage is TRBV18 and J usage is TRBJ2-2; D gene uncertain. Germline V gives CDR1 KGHSH, CDR2 LQKENI. The CDR3 spans 13 residues. V was shortened by 5 bases and J by 6 bases, with 10 bases between the two germline ends. For the CDR3, the DNA is TGTGCCAGCTCATCGGACGGCGCCGGGGAGCTGTTTTTT. Translated, it gives CASSSDGAGELFF.

The rearrangement links TRBV29-1 to TRBJ2-7; 8 bases match TRBD1. CDR1 and CDR2 from the germline V gene are SQVTM and ANQGSEA. The CDR3 is 13 residues long. Unmatched junction bases numbered 6, after V lost 8 bases and J lost 0 bases. The CDR3 loop reads CSTLTGASYEQYF. The CDR3 DNA sequence: TGCAGCACCTTGACAGGGGCCTCCTACGAGCAGTACTTC.

The rearrangement links TRBV27 to TRBJ1-1, with 11 bases fitting TRBD1. The CDR3 is made up of 18 amino acids. Germline-derived CDR1 and CDR2 are MNHEY and SMNVEV (reference sequence). Losses at the gene ends were 2 bases for V and 0 bases for J; bases not matched to a gene: 8. DNA of the CDR3: TGTGCCAGCAGTTTACGACACCGGGACAGGGGGATGAACACTGAAGCTTTCTTT. Amino acids: CASSLRHRDRGMNTEAFF.

This clone was picked up one time. The J gene is TRBJ2-3, the V gene TRBV5-1, with D possibly TRBD2 on 5 matching bases. This CDR3 contains 14 residues. V lost 0 bases and J 2 bases, leaving 7 bases between the germline ends. Germline assignment: CDR1 SGHRS and CDR2 YFSETQ. CDR3 sequence (DNA): TGCGCCAGCAGCTTGGCCGGGGTCACAGATACGCAGTATTTT. Translated: CASSLAGVTDTQYF. Full variable domain (rest looked up from reference TRBV5-1 and TRBJ2-3): KAGVTQTPRYLIKTRGQQVTLSCSPISGHRSVSWYQQTPGQGLQFLFEYFSETQRNKGNFPGRFSGRQFSNSRSEMNVSTLELGDSALYLCASSLAGVTDTQYFGPGTRLTVL.

The chain recombines TRBV19 with TRBJ1-5, with a possible D match to TRBD1 (5 bases). Germline CDR1 LNHDA, CDR2 SQIVND (reference sequence). Trimming shortened V by 7 bases and J by 5 bases, and 15 bases separated the two germline ends. CDR3 length: 14 residues. As DNA, the CDR3 is TGTGCCAGTATGGGGGGGTGGGGTCATCAGCCCCAGCATTTT. Protein: CASMGGWGHQPQHF.

The rearrangement uses TRBV2 and TRBJ1-2; 9 bases match TRBD1. Germline V gene sequence: CDR1 SNHLY, CDR2 FYNNEI. The V gene end was trimmed by 7 bases and the J gene end by 4 bases; junction bases not matched to a gene: 4. The CDR3 runs to 13 residues. The CDR3 loop reads CASNPGQGYGYTF. In DNA form, the CDR3 reads TGTGCCAGCAATCCGGGACAGGGCTATGGCTACACCTTC.

The chain couples TRBV28 to TRBJ2-1; D might be TRBD1 or TRBD2, each matching 5 bases. The V end lost 6 bases, the J end lost 2 bases, and 11 bases lay between the germline ends. The germline V gene encodes CDR1 MDHEN and CDR2 SYDVKM. This CDR3 spans 14 amino acids. CDR3 sequence (DNA): TGTGCCAGCAGAGGGGAGTCCCCCTACAATGAGCAGTTCTTC. Its translation is CASRGESPYNEQFF.

V and J are TRBV30 and TRBJ2-3; D remains ambiguous. This CDR3 contains 12 residues. The V gene lost 2 bases and the J gene lost 11 bases, with 14 bases spanning the gap. CDR1 is GTSNPN, CDR2 SVGIG, per germline (reference sequence). The CDR3 region has the DNA TGTGCCTGGAGTTCCCTACGGAGAGAGCAGTATTTT. Its translation: CAWSSLRREQYF.

This chain joins TRBV7-7 and TRBJ2-3; D perhaps matches TRBD1 (6 bases). This CDR3 region has 15 residues. Germline V CDR1 and CDR2: SSHAT, FNYEAQ (reference sequence). Trimming removed 1 base from V and 2 bases from J, with 10 bases in between. This chain's CDR3 is CASSLVPGVTDTQYF. Written as DNA, the CDR3 is TGTGCCAGCAGCTTAGTACCAGGGGTCACAGATACGCAGTATTTT.

The chain's CDR3 is CASSLRQGFSYEQYF. The CDR3 DNA reads TGTGCCAGCAGCCTCAGACAGGGGTTCTCCTACGAGCAGTACTTC. The gene calls are TRBV14 and TRBJ2-7; 8 bases align to TRBD1. J lost 0 bases, V lost 4 bases, and 5 bases had no gene match. CDR3 length: 15 amino acids. Germline V gives CDR1 SGHDN, CDR2 FVKESK. Together with reference TRBV14 and TRBJ2-7, the CDR3 gives the full variable domain: EAGVTQFPSHSVIEKGQTVTLRCDPISGHDNLYWYRRVMGKEIKFLLHFVKESKQDESGMPNNRFLAERTGGTYSTLKVQPAELEDSGVYFCASSLRQGFSYEQYFGPGTRLTVT.

This clone was seen a few times. V gene TRBV28 combines with J gene TRBJ2-7; D ambiguous. V dropped 6 bases and J dropped 5 bases, with 20 bases sitting between them. The CDR3 is 15 residues long. Germline-derived CDR1 and CDR2 are MDHEN and SYDVKM. CDR3 DNA: TGTGCCAGCAGCTTGGGTACCGGGTTTAGCAACGAGCAGTACTTC. Protein sequence: CASSLGTGFSNEQYF.

The chain employs TRBV7-6 and TRBJ1-5; D is unclear. The CDR3 is made up of 15 amino acids. Germline V CDR1 and CDR2: SGHVS, FNYEAQ. V lost 4 bases and J lost 9, with 19 bases in between. The CDR3 sequence is CASSSGTSPILPQHF. As DNA, the CDR3 is TGTGCCAGCAGCTCAGGAACGTCCCCAATATTGCCCCAGCATTTT.

The CDR3 spells CASSPIQRSRQETQYF. In DNA form, the CDR3 reads TGTGCCAGCAGCCCCATTCAAAGGTCAAGACAAGAGACCCAGTACTTC. The genes are TRBV7-9 and TRBJ2-5; D gene uncertain. V lost 5 bases, J lost 2 bases, and 18 bases lay in between. The CDR3 is 16 residues long. Germline lookup yields CDR1 SEHNR and CDR2 FQNEAQ (reference sequence).

CDR3 coding DNA: TGTGCCAGCAGCAAAGGGCTGATGGCTAGCGGGGGGGAAAGCTCCTACGAGCAGTACTTC. Its protein is CASSKGLMASGGESSYEQYF. The chain combines TRBV21-1 with TRBJ2-7; the table's D call TRBD2 went unverified against the DNA. TRBV21-1 is classified as a pseudogene. The CDR3 loop spans 20 amino acids.

This sequence joins TRBV14 and TRBJ2-2, with 7 bases aligning to TRBD1. CDR3 length: 14 residues. The J segment lost 7 bases and the V segment lost 4 bases, leaving 6 bases of the junction unmatched. Germline V gene data show CDR1 as SGHDN and CDR2 as FVKESK. CDR3 sequence: CASSLTGVGGELFF. The CDR3 coding sequence is TGTGCCAGCAGCCTAACAGGGGTTGGCGGGGAGCTGTTTTTT.

This clone was seen just once. V is TRBV9 and J is TRBJ2-3; no clear D gene. V lost 3 bases to trimming and J lost 6 bases, with 14 bases between them. Germline V CDR1 and CDR2: SGDLS, YYNGEE. The CDR3 is 14 residues long. The CDR3 loop is CASSARLSDDTQYF. In nucleotides, the CDR3 is TGTGCCAGCAGCGCCAGACTCTCGGACGATACGCAGTATTTT.

This clone was seen a few times. CDR3 region: CASSIGETGGQVPQHF. The CDR3 DNA reads as TGTGCCAGTAGTATAGGGGAGACAGGGGGCCAGGTGCCCCAGCATTTT. The rearrangement uses TRBV19 and TRBJ1-5; the match to TRBD1 covers 10 bases. This CDR3 contains 16 residues. Germline V CDR1 and CDR2: LNHDA, SQIVND (reference sequence). V shed 1 base and J 9 bases; nucleotides not matched to a gene: 9. The variable domain in full, completed from reference TRBV19 and TRBJ1-5, reads DGGITQSPKYLFRKEGQNVTLSCEQNLNHDAMYWYRQDPGQGLRLIYYSQIVNDFQKGDIAEGYSVSREKKESFPLTVTSAQKNPTAFYLCASSIGETGGQVPQHFGDGTRLSIL.

The rearrangement links TRBV5-4 to TRBJ1-1; tentative D call: TRBD1 (5 bases). The CDR3 runs to 11 residues. The germline V and J ends were trimmed by 1 base and 7 bases, with 5 bases remaining between them. Germline V lookup: CDR1 SGHNT, CDR2 YYREEE (reference sequence). In DNA form, the CDR3 reads TGTGCCAGCAGCTTGACAGGTGAAGCTTTCTTT. Its protein product is CASSLTGEAFF.